The 19 T cell receptor beta chains reported below all come from one sample, sequenced in a study of neurological immune-mediated disorders. TCRdb re-analysed the 5' RACE reads in MiXCR, keeping a single row per CDR3 protein. The repertoire holds 25,000 to 30,000 distinct CDR3 sequences, with 5% to 7.5% as singletons. Sample: PBMCs. Receptors were obtained from a woman in her fifties or sixties in good health.

This clonotype was recorded at least ten times. The chain has TRBV20-1 and TRBJ2-1; 8 nucleotides match TRBD2. Germline V gene data show CDR1 as DFQATT and CDR2 as SNEGSKA (reference sequence). The V gene end was trimmed by 3 bases and the J gene end by 16 bases; junction bases not matched to a gene: 8. There are 11 residues in the CDR3. CDR3 sequence reads: CSARTSGSPFF. Here the CDR3 DNA reads TGCAGTGCTAGGACAAGCGGGAGTCCTTTCTTC.

This clonotype was detected many times. The chain joins TRBV5-1 to TRBJ2-2; D gene unclear. Trimming stripped 0 bases from V and 0 bases from J, with 6 bases between. The germline V gene has CDR1 SGHRS and CDR2 YFSETQ. CDR3 length: 15 amino acids. The CDR3 loop reads CASSLDRANTGELFF. For the CDR3, the DNA is TGCGCCAGCAGCTTGGATAGGGCGAACACCGGGGAGCTGTTTTTT.

This clonotype was recorded many times. V usage is TRBV20-1 and J usage is TRBJ2-7; 11 nucleotides align to TRBD2. The germline V gene encodes CDR1 DFQATT and CDR2 SNEGSKA (reference sequence). The CDR3 is 15 amino acids. Losses at the gene ends were 0 bases for V and 3 bases for J; bases not matched to a gene: 4. The DNA of the CDR3 is TGCAGTGCTAGAGACGGGACTAGCGGCAACTACGAGCAGTACTTC. Translated, it gives CSARDGTSGNYEQYF.

This clonotype was detected many times. The V call is TRBV29-1, the J call TRBJ1-2; TRBD1 is a possible D gene (6 bases). The CDR3 covers 13 residues. Trimming took 2 bases from V and 3 from J, leaving 10 bases between them. Germline CDR1 and CDR2: SQVTM and ANQGSEA. The CDR3 protein is CSVEYNRDYGYTF. CDR3 DNA: TGCAGCGTTGAATATAACAGGGACTATGGCTACACCTTC.

This clonotype is termed medium-sized. The V gene is TRBV5-1, the J gene TRBJ2-1; possible D gene TRBD2, 6 bases. The CDR3 contains 13 residues. CDR1 is SGHRS and CDR2 is YFSETQ in the germline V gene. Trimming cost V 7 bases and J 8 bases, with 16 bases left between them. The CDR3 loop is CASAKPGGDEQFF. Here the CDR3 DNA reads TGCGCCAGCGCTAAACCGGGCGGGGATGAGCAGTTCTTC.

V and J are TRBV27 and TRBJ2-2; the match to TRBD2 covers 11 bases. Trimming removed 3 bases from V and 6 bases from J; junction bases left unmatched: 6. Germline loops: CDR1 MNHEY, CDR2 SMNVEV (reference sequence). This CDR3 has 16 residues. CDR3 DNA: TGTGCCAGCAGTTTGGTAACTAGCGGGAGTGCCGGGGAGCTGTTTTTT. Its translation is CASSLVTSGSAGELFF.

This clonotype has only a few counts. This sequence joins TRBV18 and TRBJ2-2; a possible D gene is TRBD1 (6 bases). V was pared by 6 bases and J by 1 base, with 9 bases between. The CDR3 has 14 amino acids. CDR1 and CDR2 (germline): KGHSH, LQKENI. CDR3 protein: CASSPGQNTGELFF. CDR3 nucleotide sequence: TGTGCCAGCTCGCCGGGACAGAACACCGGGGAGCTGTTTTTT.

This clonotype was recorded many times. This sequence joins TRBV5-6 and TRBJ1-2; D ambiguous. This CDR3 has 17 amino acids. Germline assignment: CDR1 SGHDT and CDR2 YYEEEE. Trimming took 8 bases from V and 0 from J, leaving 23 bases between them. The CDR3 loop reads CAREPPWLDPTNYGYTF. CDR3 bases: TGTGCCAGAGAACCCCCCTGGCTGGACCCCACTAACTATGGCTACACCTTC.

This clonotype has ten or more counts. V and J are TRBV5-6 and TRBJ1-6; D ambiguous. The V end lost 4 bases, the J end lost 5 bases, and 10 bases lay between the germline ends. The CDR3 runs to 14 residues. Germline CDR1 SGHDT, CDR2 YYEEEE. CDR3 amino acids: CASSGNGDNSPLHF. DNA of the CDR3: TGTGCCAGCAGCGGGAACGGGGATAATTCACCCCTCCACTTT.

In this sample, this clonotype is medium-sized. The CDR3 sequence is CASTRPGNTIYF. The CDR3 DNA reads TGTGCCAGCACCCGCCCTGGAAACACCATATATTTT. This chain links TRBV7-2 with TRBJ1-3; no clear D. CDR3 size: 12 residues. Germline V gene sequence: CDR1 SGHTA, CDR2 FQGNSA. Trimming took 7 bases from V and 2 from J, leaving 6 bases between them.

The table lists this clonotype with many counts. This chain joins TRBV7-2 and TRBJ1-2; TRBD1 is a possible D gene (5 bases). V lost 2 bases and J lost 2, with 12 bases in between. The CDR3 sequence is 15 residues long. Germline lookup yields CDR1 SGHTA and CDR2 FQGNSA. CDR3: CASSLPGGINYGYTF. CDR3 nucleotides: TGTGCCAGCAGCTTACCCGGGGGGATAAACTATGGCTACACCTTC.

By sample share, this clonotype is medium-sized (0.01 to 0.1%). This chain connects TRBV20-1 to TRBJ1-2; 12 nucleotides match TRBD1. The CDR3 is 17 amino acids. CDR1 and CDR2 from the germline V gene are DFQATT and SNEGSKA (reference sequence). Trimming cost V 1 base and J 7 bases; bases outside gene matches: 13. This CDR3 reads CSARVAGQGAEGVGYTF. Here the CDR3 DNA reads TGCAGTGCTAGAGTAGCGGGACAGGGGGCAGAGGGAGTTGGCTACACCTTC.

This clonotype was detected ten times or more. The rearrangement uses TRBV20-1 and TRBJ2-7; D could derive from TRBD1 or TRBD2 (5 bases each). Germline V gene lookup returns CDR1 DFQATT and CDR2 SNEGSKA (reference sequence). Trimming removed 6 bases from V and 6 bases from J, with 15 bases in between. The CDR3 spans 12 residues. The CDR3 spells CSAYPGPGEQYF. CDR3 sequence (DNA): TGCAGTGCCTACCCGGGACCAGGCGAGCAGTACTTC.

This clonotype was picked up many times. The J gene is TRBJ1-5, the V gene TRBV20-1; D perhaps matches TRBD1 (6 bases). From germline, CDR1 is DFQATT and CDR2 SNEGSKA (reference sequence). Trimming pared 3 bases from V and 1 base from J, leaving 16 bases between. This CDR3 is built from 16 residues. The CDR3 here is CSASLGVQGSNQPQHF. The CDR3 DNA is TGCAGTGCTAGTCTCGGAGTGCAGGGGAGCAATCAGCCCCAGCATTTT.

The table lists this clonotype with many counts. The rearrangement joins TRBV29-1 to TRBJ2-2; no clear D. This CDR3 spans 11 amino acids. Looked up from germline, CDR1 is SQVTM and CDR2 is ANQGSEA. V was trimmed by 7 bases and J by 6 bases, leaving 9 bases between them. The CDR3 nucleotides are TGCAGCGCCCACAGCGCCGGGGAGCTGTTTTTT. Amino acid sequence: CSAHSAGELFF.

In its sample, this clonotype ranks as medium-sized. J is TRBJ2-2 and V is TRBV20-1, with D perhaps TRBD1 or TRBD2 (6 bases each). The CDR3 runs 14 residues. Germline lookup yields CDR1 DFQATT and CDR2 SNEGSKA (reference sequence). The V end lost 4 bases, the J end lost 0 bases, and 9 bases lay between the germline ends. CDR3 protein: CSATRGANTGELFF. CDR3 DNA: TGCAGTGCTACAAGGGGGGCGAACACCGGGGAGCTGTTTTTT.

This clonotype was detected ten times or more. This chain uses TRBV5-1 with TRBJ1-1; D unresolved. The CDR3 runs 13 residues. In germline, CDR1 is SGHRS, CDR2 YFSETQ. V was cut by 5 bases and J by 3 bases, with 11 bases left in between. The DNA of the CDR3 is TGCGCCAGCAGGGAAGGGAAGGACACTGAAGCTTTCTTT. Translation: CASREGKDTEAFF.

This clonotype occurred many times. This rearrangement joins TRBV11-2 to TRBJ2-1; the D gene is possibly TRBD2 (6 bases). V gave up 5 bases and J gave up 0 bases, with 11 bases separating them. The germline CDR1 and CDR2 sequences are SGHAT and FQNNGV. This CDR3 contains 15 residues. This chain's CDR3 is CASSIGGFSYNEQFF. The CDR3 DNA reads as TGTGCCAGCAGCATTGGGGGGTTCTCCTACAATGAGCAGTTCTTC.

The table lists this clonotype with many counts. J is TRBJ2-4 and V is TRBV27; possible D gene TRBD1, 5 bases. This CDR3 is 13 amino acids long. CDR1 MNHEY and CDR2 SMNVEV come from the germline V gene (reference sequence). With 7 bases removed from V and 0 bases from J, the gap between germline ends came to 7 bases. This CDR3 is CASKGLAKNIQYF. Here the CDR3 DNA reads TGTGCCAGCAAGGGGTTAGCCAAAAACATTCAGTACTTC.